These T cell receptor beta chains were read from a single sample in a study of CD8 T cells in ankylosing spondylitis. From the 5' RACE reads, TCRdb called clonotypes with MiXCR, one entry per CDR3 protein. The sample includes about 39,000 distinct CDR3 sequences, 2.5% to 3.5% seen only once; the top ten take 2.5% to 3%. The sequenced sample consisted of blood, either unsorted or a sorted T cell fraction (not recorded which). The receptors shown here come from a male donor with ankylosing spondylitis or in good health (not recorded which). The conserved cysteine and the conserved F or W are not part of the CDR3 here. Fields, in order: J gene, CDR3 length, V gene, CDR3 protein.

TRBJ1-1	13	TRBV9	ASSVVGSGVAEAF
TRBJ2-2	13	TRBV9	ASSVGGTTTGELF
TRBJ2-2	12	TRBV9	ASSVSTNTGELF
TRBJ1-5	12	TRBV9	ASSADRGHQPQH
TRBJ2-3	12	TRBV9	ASSLRGVTDTQY
TRBJ2-3	13	TRBV9	ASSALQGTTDTQY
TRBJ2-1	13	TRBV9	ASSPGRGSYNEQF
TRBJ1-3	10	TRBV9	ASRGSGNTIY
TRBJ2-5	13	TRBV9	ASATSGQSRETQY
TRBJ2-2	11	TRBV9	ASSMVQGDGLF
TRBJ2-3	14	TRBV9	ASSVGFSGSTDTQY
TRBJ2-1	13	TRBV9	ASSVSQWGSNEQF
TRBJ1-2	12	TRBV9	ASSDRGFNYGYT
TRBJ2-5	13	TRBV9	ASSVGGNILETQY
TRBJ2-1	11	TRBV9	ASGASGINEQF
TRBJ2-5	12	TRBV9	ASSVGGVGETQY
TRBJ2-1	9	TRBV1	TGGAYNEQF
TRBJ2-5	13	TRBV9	ASSLGTRFQETQY
TRBJ2-5	13	TRBV9	ASSGTGSKVETQY
TRBJ2-2	13	TRBV9	ASSVSGASTGELF
TRBJ2-1	12	TRBV9	ASSVSFGGYEQF
TRBJ2-5	14	TRBV9	ASSVTAGGGQETQY
TRBJ1-4	12	TRBV9	ASSASATNEKLF